Below are 22 T cell receptor beta chains sequenced from a single sample in a study of blood T cell repertoires in COVID-19. Profiling relied on immunoSEQ multiplex PCR, and the TCRdb table lists in-frame clones only, not all of them. The sample has fewer than 200,000 clones; approximately 82% are singletons. Input material: PBMCs or T cells enriched from blood (not recorded which). The receptors shown here come from a woman in her 50s in a cohort exposed to, infected with or recovered from COVID-19 (not recorded which).

V and J are TRBV4-3 and TRBJ1-1; D not certain. V lost 4 bases to trimming and J lost 1 base, with 13 bases between them. CDR3 length: 15 amino acids. Germline V gene data show CDR1 as LGHNA and CDR2 as YSLEER. The CDR3 protein is CASSPKKTGNTEAFF. CDR3 DNA: TGCGCCAGCAGCCCGAAGAAGACGGGGAACACTGAAGCTTTCTTT.

The chain joins TRBV29-1 to TRBJ2-1; 7 nucleotides line up with TRBD2. Germline values: CDR1 SQVTM, CDR2 ANQGSEA. With 6 bases clipped from V and 2 bases from J, the junction kept 16 bases outside the gene matches. The CDR3 sequence is 17 residues long. CDR3 DNA: TGCAGCGTCGGCCAACCGGGGGGAAAAAGGACCTACAATGAGCAGTTCTTC. It translates to CSVGQPGGKRTYNEQFF.

The CDR3 bases are TGTGCCAGTAGTATCCCACTGGGCGGGATGGTCGGGGAGCTGTTTTTT. It yields the protein CASSIPLGGMVGELFF. This chain links TRBV19 with TRBJ2-2; a possible D gene is TRBD2 (6 bases). V lost 3 bases, J lost 7 bases, and 18 bases lay in between. The germline V gene has CDR1 LNHDA and CDR2 SQIVND (reference sequence). The CDR3 contains 16 residues.

The chain is built from TRBV11-2 and TRBJ2-1; TRBD2 might be the D (5 bases). V was clipped by 2 bases and J by 5 bases, with 10 bases between them. The CDR3 is 14 amino acids. Germline V CDR1 and CDR2: SGHAT, FQNNGV. The CDR3 protein is CASSLFTRNNEQFF. The CDR3 DNA reads as TGTGCCAGCAGCTTATTTACTAGAAACAATGAGCAGTTCTTC.

The chain's CDR3 is CASSVPPRARETQYF. The DNA for the CDR3 is TGCGCCAGCAGCGTCCCCCCCAGGGCGAGAGAGACCCAGTACTTC. V gene TRBV5-1 combines with J gene TRBJ2-5, with D perhaps TRBD1 (5 bases). Germline V CDR1 and CDR2: SGHRS, YFSETQ. The CDR3 runs 15 residues. V was shortened by 4 bases and J by 4 bases, with 17 bases between the two germline ends.

This clone was detected only a few times. This chain uses TRBV19 with TRBJ2-7, with TRBD2 as a possible D gene (6 bases). Germline V gives CDR1 LNHDA, CDR2 SQIVND (reference sequence). V lost 6 bases and J 2 bases, leaving 8 bases between the germline ends. The CDR3 runs 12 residues. DNA of the CDR3: TGTGCCAGTAGGGGACTGGCCTACGAGCAGTACTTC. This encodes CASRGLAYEQYF.

The rearrangement uses TRBV27 and TRBJ2-1; 9 bases map to TRBD1. J lost 4 bases, V lost 1 base, and 5 bases had no gene match. The CDR3 is 16 amino acids. The germline V gene encodes CDR1 MNHEY and CDR2 SMNVEV (reference sequence). CDR3 sequence: CASSLLGGQGYNEQFF. The CDR3 DNA sequence: TGTGCCAGCAGTTTATTGGGGGGACAGGGTTACAATGAGCAGTTCTTC.

The CDR3 DNA sequence: TGTGCCAGCAGCTTTTCGACTGGTCAGCCCCAGCATTTT. Translating it yields CASSFSTGQPQHF. The J gene is TRBJ1-5, the V gene TRBV5-8, with D hard to call. From germline, CDR1 is SGHTS and CDR2 YDEGEE. V lost 2 bases to trimming and J lost 6 bases, with 9 bases between them. There are 13 residues in the CDR3. Filled out from reference TRBV5-8 and TRBJ1-5, the complete variable domain reads EAGVTQSPTHLIKTRGQQATLRCSPISGHTSVYWYQQALGLGLQFLLWYDEGEERNRGNFPPRFSGRQFPNYSSELNVNALELEDSALYLCASSFSTGQPQHFGDGTRLSIL.

This chain connects TRBV27 to TRBJ2-7, with TRBD1 matching 10 bases. Unmatched junction bases numbered 13, after V lost 6 bases and J lost 5 bases. CDR1 and CDR2 (germline): MNHEY, SMNVEV (reference sequence). The CDR3 has 16 residues. This chain's CDR3 is CASRPPRTGGHHEQYF. The CDR3 region has the DNA TGTGCCAGCAGGCCCCCGAGGACAGGGGGTCACCACGAGCAGTACTTC.

This chain connects TRBV5-6 to TRBJ2-5, with 7 nucleotides matching TRBD2. CDR1 and CDR2 from the germline V gene are SGHDT and YYEEEE. Unmatched junction bases numbered 8, after V lost 4 bases and J lost 5 bases. The CDR3 is 14 amino acids. The CDR3 protein is CASSPGGGSETQYF. CDR3 coding DNA: TGTGCCAGCAGCCCGGGGGGAGGCTCGGAGACCCAGTACTTC.

This clone was seen a few times. The chain couples TRBV7-9 to TRBJ1-1, with D perhaps matching TRBD1 (6 bases). CDR3 length: 15 amino acids. Germline values: CDR1 SEHNR, CDR2 FQNEAQ (reference sequence). V lost 2 bases and J 1 base, leaving 11 bases between the germline ends. The CDR3 region has the DNA TGTGCCAGCAGCTTACCCCAGGGGCGGAACACTGAAGCTTTCTTT. Translated, it gives CASSLPQGRNTEAFF.

This chain joins TRBV29-1 and TRBJ2-7; TRBD2 is a possible D gene (5 bases). This CDR3 region has 14 residues. CDR1 SQVTM and CDR2 ANQGSEA come from the germline V gene. Trimming cost V 6 bases and J 2 bases, with 17 bases left between them. The CDR3 DNA follows: TGCAGCGTGACTAATGATTACCTACCCTACGAGCAGTACTTC. It specifies CSVTNDYLPYEQYF.

This sequence joins TRBV27 and TRBJ2-1; D is uncertain. CDR1 and CDR2 from the germline V gene are MNHEY and SMNVEV (reference sequence). The V and J ends lost 8 bases and 4 bases respectively, with 15 bases between them. The CDR3 has 14 amino acids. The CDR3 DNA sequence: TGTGCCAGCTCCTCATCTATGAAGTACAATGAGCAGTTCTTC. Protein product: CASSSSMKYNEQFF.

As DNA, the CDR3 is TGTGCCAGCAGCTTAAGCCTTTTGGCCGGGGAGCTGTTTTTT. Amino acid sequence: CASSLSLLAGELFF. The gene calls are TRBV7-2 and TRBJ2-2, with D uncertain. The V gene's germline CDR1 is SGHTA and CDR2 FQGNSA. The CDR3 runs to 14 residues. V was pared by 2 bases and J by 6 bases, with 10 bases between.

This rearrangement joins TRBV29-1 to TRBJ1-1, with 7 bases identical to TRBD1. Germline-derived CDR1 and CDR2 are SQVTM and ANQGSEA. CDR3 length: 14 residues. V trimming: 4 bases; J trimming: 4 bases; junction bases outside the gene matches: 9. The CDR3 loop reads CSVGGRGVGTEAFF. For the CDR3, the DNA is TGCAGCGTTGGAGGCAGGGGGGTGGGCACTGAAGCTTTCTTT.

The V and J genes are TRBV6-2 or TRBV6-3 and TRBJ2-3, with a possible D match to TRBD1 (5 bases). V lost 0 bases to trimming and J lost 3 bases, with 16 bases between them. This CDR3 region has 17 residues. CDR1 and CDR2 (germline): MNHEY, SVGEGT. In nucleotides, the CDR3 is TGTGCCAGCAGTTACTCGATTGCAGGGAAAAAAACAGATACGCAGTATTTT. This translates into CASSYSIAGKKTDTQYF.

This clone was seen once. The chain is built from TRBV10-3 and TRBJ2-7; 7 nucleotides agree with TRBD1. The ends lost 3 bases at V and 2 bases at J; junction bases unmatched: 4. Looked up from germline, CDR1 is ENHRY and CDR2 is SYGVKD. The CDR3 sequence is 14 residues long. In DNA, the CDR3 is TGTGCCATCAGTGAAAGGGACAGTGCCTACGAGCAGTACTTC. Amino acid sequence: CAISERDSAYEQYF.

The chain is built from TRBV13 and TRBJ2-2; TRBD2 matches 8 bases. Germline CDR1 reads PRHDT; CDR2 reads FYEKMQ (reference sequence). Trimming at V came to 5 bases and at J to 5 bases, leaving 10 bases not matched to a gene. The CDR3 runs 16 residues. The CDR3 reads CASSNRGGDPTGELFF. In DNA form, the CDR3 reads TGTGCCAGCAGCAACCGGGGGGGGGACCCTACCGGGGAGCTGTTTTTT.

This chain joins TRBV28 and TRBJ2-3; D call uncertain. Germline lookup yields CDR1 MDHEN and CDR2 SYDVKM. Trimming cost V 3 bases and J 0 bases, with 10 bases left between them. The CDR3 runs to 15 residues. The CDR3, as DNA: TGTGCCAGCAGTTTTGATACAGTGAGCACAGATACGCAGTATTTT. Protein: CASSFDTVSTDTQYF.

The chain carries TRBV7-2 and TRBJ1-1; D may be TRBD1 (5 bases). The V end lost 1 base, the J end lost 1 base, and 10 bases lay between the germline ends. The germline V gene encodes CDR1 SGHTA and CDR2 FQGNSA. This CDR3 contains 15 residues. The CDR3 loop is CASSLGGVKNTEAFF. In nucleotides, the CDR3 is TGTGCCAGCAGCTTAGGGGGGGTTAAGAACACTGAAGCTTTCTTT.

The CDR3 coding sequence is TGCGCCAGCAGCATGGATCGACAGGGGGCAGAGGAAAAACTGTTTTTT. Protein sequence: CASSMDRQGAEEKLFF. The chain has TRBV5-1 and TRBJ1-4; 10 bases agree with TRBD1. Germline CDR1 reads SGHRS; CDR2 reads YFSETQ. The CDR3 contains 16 residues. The V and J ends lost 4 bases and 8 bases, in that order; junction bases with no gene match: 11.

The V gene is TRBV10-1, the J gene TRBJ2-1; tentatively, D is TRBD1 (5 bases). The CDR3 sequence is 15 residues long. The germline CDR1 and CDR2 sequences are WNHNN and SYGVQD (reference sequence). V was shortened by 6 bases and J by 7 bases, with 19 bases between the two germline ends. The chain's CDR3 is CASRPTGYSSNEQFF. Here the CDR3 DNA reads TGCGCCAGCAGGCCTACAGGCTACAGTTCAAATGAGCAGTTCTTC.